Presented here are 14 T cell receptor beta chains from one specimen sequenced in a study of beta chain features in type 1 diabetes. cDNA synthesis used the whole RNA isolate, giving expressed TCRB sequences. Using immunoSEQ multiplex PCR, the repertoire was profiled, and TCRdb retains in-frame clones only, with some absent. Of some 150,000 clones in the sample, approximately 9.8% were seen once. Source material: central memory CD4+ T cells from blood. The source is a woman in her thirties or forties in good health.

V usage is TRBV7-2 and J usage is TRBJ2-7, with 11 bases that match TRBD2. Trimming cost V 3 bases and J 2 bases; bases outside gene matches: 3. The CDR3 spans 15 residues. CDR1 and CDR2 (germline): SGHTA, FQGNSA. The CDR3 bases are TGTGCCAGCAGCTTCGGGACTAGCGGTACCTACGAGCAGTACTTC. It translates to CASSFGTSGTYEQYF.

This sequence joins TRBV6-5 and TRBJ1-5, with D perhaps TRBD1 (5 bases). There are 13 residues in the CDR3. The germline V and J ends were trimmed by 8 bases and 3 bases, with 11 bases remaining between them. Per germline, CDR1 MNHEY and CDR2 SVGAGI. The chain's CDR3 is CASGGGSNQPQHF. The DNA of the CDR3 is TGTGCCAGCGGGGGGGGATCCAATCAGCCCCAGCATTTT.

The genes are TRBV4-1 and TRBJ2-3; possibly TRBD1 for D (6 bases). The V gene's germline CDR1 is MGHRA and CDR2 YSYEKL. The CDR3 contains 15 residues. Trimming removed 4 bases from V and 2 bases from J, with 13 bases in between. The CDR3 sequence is CASSLGGQSTDTQYF. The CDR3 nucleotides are TGCGCCAGCAGCCTCGGTGGACAGTCCACAGATACGCAGTATTTT.

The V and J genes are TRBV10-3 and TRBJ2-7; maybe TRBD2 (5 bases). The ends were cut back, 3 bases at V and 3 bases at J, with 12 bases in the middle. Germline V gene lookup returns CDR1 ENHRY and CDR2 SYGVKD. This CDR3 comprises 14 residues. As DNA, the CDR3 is TGTGCCATCAGTGACTCCGGGGTTAGCTACGAGCAGTACTTC. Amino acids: CAISDSGVSYEQYF.

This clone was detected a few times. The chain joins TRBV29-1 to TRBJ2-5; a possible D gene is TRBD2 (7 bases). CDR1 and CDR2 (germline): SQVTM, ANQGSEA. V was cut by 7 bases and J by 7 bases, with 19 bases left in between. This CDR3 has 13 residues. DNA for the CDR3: TGCAGCGGGCGAGGGGGGGCCCCGGGGACCCAGTACTTC. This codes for CSGRGGAPGTQYF.

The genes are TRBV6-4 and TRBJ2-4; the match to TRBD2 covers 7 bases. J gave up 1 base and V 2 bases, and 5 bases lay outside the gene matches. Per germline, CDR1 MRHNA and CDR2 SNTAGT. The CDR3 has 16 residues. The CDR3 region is CASSDQRGGAKNIQYF. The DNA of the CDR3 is TGTGCCAGCAGTGACCAGCGGGGAGGCGCCAAAAACATTCAGTACTTC.

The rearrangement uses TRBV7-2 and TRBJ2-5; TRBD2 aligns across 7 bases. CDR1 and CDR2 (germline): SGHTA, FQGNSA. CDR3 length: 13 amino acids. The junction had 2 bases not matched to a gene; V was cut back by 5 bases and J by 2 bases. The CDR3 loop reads CASSPSGQETQYF. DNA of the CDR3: TGTGCCAGCAGCCCTAGCGGACAAGAGACCCAGTACTTC.

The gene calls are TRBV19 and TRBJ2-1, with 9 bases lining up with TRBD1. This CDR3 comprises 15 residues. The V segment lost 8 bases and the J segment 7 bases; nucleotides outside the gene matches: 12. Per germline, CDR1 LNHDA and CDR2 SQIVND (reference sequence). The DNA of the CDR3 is TGTGCCAGTGAAACCAGGACAGGGGAGAGAAATGAGCAGTTCTTC. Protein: CASETRTGERNEQFF. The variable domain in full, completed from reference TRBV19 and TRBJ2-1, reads DGGITQSPKYLFRKEGQNVTLSCEQNLNHDAMYWYRQDPGQGLRLIYYSQIVNDFQKGDIAEGYSVSREKKESFPLTVTSAQKNPTAFYLCASETRTGERNEQFFGPGTRLTVL.

The CDR3 here is CASSLGDRGRGEQFF. CDR3 DNA sequence: TGTGCCAGCAGCTTAGGGGACAGGGGTCGTGGTGAGCAGTTCTTC. This chain links TRBV7-6 with TRBJ2-1; TRBD1 aligns across 10 bases. Trimming took 1 base from V and 9 from J; bases not matched to a gene: 6. CDR1 and CDR2 from the germline V gene are SGHVS and FNYEAQ. The CDR3 length is 15 residues. Based on the CDR3 plus reference TRBV7-6 and TRBJ2-1, the full variable domain is GAGVSQSPRYKVTKRGQDVALRCDPISGHVSLYWYRQALGQGPEFLTYFNYEAQQDKSGLPNDRFSAERPEGSISTLTIQRTEQRDSAMYRCASSLGDRGRGEQFFGPGTRLTVL.

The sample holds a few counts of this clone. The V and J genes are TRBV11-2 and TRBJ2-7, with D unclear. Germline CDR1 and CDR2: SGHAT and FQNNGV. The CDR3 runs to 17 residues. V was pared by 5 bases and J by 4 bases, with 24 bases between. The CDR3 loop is CASSPLRWPRSGYEQYF. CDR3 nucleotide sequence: TGTGCCAGCAGCCCTCTTCGGTGGCCAAGATCAGGTTACGAGCAGTACTTC. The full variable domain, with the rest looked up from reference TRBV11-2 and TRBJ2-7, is EAGVAQSPRYKIIEKRQSVAFWCNPISGHATLYWYQQILGQGPKLLIQFQNNGVVDDSQLPKDRFSAERLKGVDSTLKIQPAKLEDSAVYLCASSPLRWPRSGYEQYFGPGTRLTVT.

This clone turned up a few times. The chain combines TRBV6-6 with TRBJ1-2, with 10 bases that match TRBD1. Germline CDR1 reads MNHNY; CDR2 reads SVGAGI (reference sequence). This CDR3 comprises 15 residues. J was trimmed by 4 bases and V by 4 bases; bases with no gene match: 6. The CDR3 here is CASSSAGTGVYGYTF. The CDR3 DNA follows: TGTGCCAGCAGTTCAGCCGGGACAGGGGTCTATGGCTACACCTTC.

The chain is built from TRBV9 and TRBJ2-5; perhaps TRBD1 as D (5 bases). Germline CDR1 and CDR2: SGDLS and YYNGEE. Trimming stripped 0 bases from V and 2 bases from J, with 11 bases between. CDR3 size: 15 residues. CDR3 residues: CASSVASGRQETQYF. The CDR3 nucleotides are TGTGCCAGCAGCGTAGCGTCAGGGCGTCAAGAGACCCAGTACTTC.

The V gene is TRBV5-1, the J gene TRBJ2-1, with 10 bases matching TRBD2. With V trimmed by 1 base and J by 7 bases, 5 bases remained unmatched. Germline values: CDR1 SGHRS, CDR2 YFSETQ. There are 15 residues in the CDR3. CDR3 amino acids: CASSLLTSGTNEQFF. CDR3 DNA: TGCGCCAGCAGCTTGCTAACTAGCGGGACGAATGAGCAGTTCTTC.

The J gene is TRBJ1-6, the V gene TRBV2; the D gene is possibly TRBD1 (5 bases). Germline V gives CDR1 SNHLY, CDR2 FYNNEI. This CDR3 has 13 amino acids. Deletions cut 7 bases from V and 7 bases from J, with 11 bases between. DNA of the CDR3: TGTGCCAGCATGGGGGGACGGAATTCACCCCTCCACTTT. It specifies CASMGGRNSPLHF.